Sequencing of this T cell receptor (beta chain) was carried out in a study of blood T cell repertoires in COVID-19. The overall study: COVID-19 samples, acute and convalescent, were from the United States, Italy and Spain. PBMCs, B-cell-depleted T cells, or T cells were the source of the cDNA or gDNA that made up the material.

Libraries were prepared by immunoSEQ multiplex PCR; TCRdb keeps only in-frame clonotypes and omits some of them. The sample consists of roughly 230,000 clones, about 90% of them appearing once. Germline values: CDR1 MNHEY, CDR2 SMNVEV (reference sequence). V was cut by 5 bases and J by 0 bases, with 17 bases left in between. The length of the CDR3 is 16 residues. Seattle cases were enrolled at active infection and followed longitudinally. Material for sequencing was peripheral blood. This sequence originates from a man aged 25-45 years with COVID-19, enrolled during active disease. The chain has TRBV27 and TRBJ2-7, with TRBD1 as a possible D gene (6 bases). This chain's CDR3 is CASSPKRQASSYEQYF. CDR3 in DNA: TGTGCCAGCAGTCCCAAACGACAGGCGAGCTCCTACGAGCAGTACTTC.